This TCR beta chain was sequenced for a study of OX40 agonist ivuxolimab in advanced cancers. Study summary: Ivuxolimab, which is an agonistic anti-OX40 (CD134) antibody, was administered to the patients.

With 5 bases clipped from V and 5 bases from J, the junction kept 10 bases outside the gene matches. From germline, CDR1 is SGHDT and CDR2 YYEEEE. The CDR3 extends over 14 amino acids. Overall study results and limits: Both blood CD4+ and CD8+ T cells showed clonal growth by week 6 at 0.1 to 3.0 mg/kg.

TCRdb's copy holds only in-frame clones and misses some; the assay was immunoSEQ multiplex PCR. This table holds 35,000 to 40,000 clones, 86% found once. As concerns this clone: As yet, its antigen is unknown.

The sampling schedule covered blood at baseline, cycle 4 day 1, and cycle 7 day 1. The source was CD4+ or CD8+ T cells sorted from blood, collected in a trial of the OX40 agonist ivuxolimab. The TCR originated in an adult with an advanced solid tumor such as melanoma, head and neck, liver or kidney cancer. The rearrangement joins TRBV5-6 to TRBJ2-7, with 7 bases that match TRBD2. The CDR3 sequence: CASSLRSGVNEQYF. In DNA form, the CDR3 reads TGTGCCAGCAGTTTGAGGAGCGGGGTAAACGAGCAGTACTTC.